The rows below give T cell receptor beta chains drawn from one sample of a study of blood T cell repertoires in COVID-19. TCRdb's table, derived via immunoSEQ multiplex PCR, lists solely in-frame clones and lacks some. Seen here are around 400,000 clones, about 90% observed once, and the top ten hold 0.95% to 1.5%. Sequenced material: peripheral blood. These receptors were collected from a man aged 35 to 55 with acute or convalescent COVID-19. Both conserved end residues are part of each CDR3. The D gene is left open where the match is weak. The listing skips clone size in some rows; elsewhere it reads once, few, many or a size class.

v_call	clone_size	d_call	j_call	cdr3_aa	cdr3_nt
TRBV7-2	.	TRBD2	TRBJ2-1	CASSLVLADYNEQFF	TGTGCCAGCAGCTTAGTACTAGCGGACTACAATGAGCAGTTCTTC
TRBV7-9	.	.	TRBJ2-7	CASSLEANKYF	TGTGCCAGCAGCTTAGAAGCGAATAAGTACTTC
TRBV10-1	.	.	TRBJ1-3	CASKGVSGNTIYF	TGCGCCAGCAAGGGGGTCTCCGGAAACACCATATATTTT
TRBV9	.	.	TRBJ1-1	CASSLITRNTEAFF	TGTGCCAGCAGCCTTATCACACGGAACACTGAAGCTTTCTTT
TRBV29-1	.	.	TRBJ1-2	CSVVGGDRYGYTF	TGCAGCGTTGTAGGGGGGGATCGCTATGGCTACACCTTC
TRBV28	.	.	TRBJ1-4	CASTPQRNNEKLFF	TGTGCCAGCACCCCACAGCGGAATAATGAAAAACTGTTTTTT
TRBV19	.	.	TRBJ2-1	CASSVQGYEQFF	TGTGCCAGTAGTGTGCAGGGGTATGAGCAGTTCTTC
TRBV3-1/TRBV3-2	.	TRBD2	TRBJ2-7	CASSRPASGSSYEQYF	TGTGCCAGCAGCCGACCGGCTAGCGGGAGCTCCTACGAGCAGTACTTC
TRBV19	.	TRBD1	TRBJ2-7	CASSTGQGNYEQYF	TGTGCCAGTAGTACCGGACAGGGTAATTACGAGCAGTACTTC
TRBV5-1	few	TRBD1	TRBJ2-7	CASSLGDRELNEQYF	TGCGCCAGCAGCTTGGGGGACAGGGAACTTAACGAGCAGTACTTC
TRBV6-2/TRBV6-3	.	.	TRBJ2-6	CASSYPPGVRSGANVLTF	TGTGCCAGCAGTTACCCCCCAGGGGTACGCTCTGGGGCCAACGTCCTGACTTTC
TRBV2	.	TRBD1	TRBJ2-7	CASSPPTQTGHEQYF	TGTGCCAGCAGTCCTCCCACCCAGACAGGGCACGAGCAGTACTTC
TRBV7-2	.	.	TRBJ2-5	CASSLTRGETQYF	TGTGCCAGCAGCTTGACTAGAGGGGAGACCCAGTACTTC
TRBV7-2	.	.	TRBJ2-7	CASSLYHGIEQYF	TGTGCCAGCAGCTTGTATCACGGGATCGAGCAGTACTTC
TRBV9	.	.	TRBJ1-2	CASSVITGKGYTF	TGTGCCAGCAGCGTAATCACAGGGAAAGGCTACACCTTC
TRBV6-5	.	.	TRBJ1-5	CASNLRSDNQPQHF	TGTGCCAGCAACTTACGGTCCGATAATCAGCCCCAGCATTTT
TRBV2	.	.	TRBJ1-5	CASSLNRARNQPQHF	TGTGCCAGCAGTCTGAACAGGGCTAGGAATCAGCCCCAGCATTTT
TRBV3-1/TRBV3-2	.	TRBD2	TRBJ2-7	CASSFGTTSYEQYF	TGTGCCAGCAGCTTCGGGACTACCTCCTACGAGCAGTACTTC
TRBV5-1	.	TRBD1	TRBJ2-7	CASSMGTGGNEQYF	TGCGCCAGCAGTATGGGGACAGGGGGCAACGAGCAGTACTTC
TRBV19	.	.	TRBJ2-3	CASSPLIPPGHPLPSGADTQYF	TGTGCCAGTAGCCCCCTTATCCCCCCGGGACATCCACTTCCTTCGGGCGCAGATACGCAGTATTTT
TRBV19	.	.	TRBJ2-1	CASSIYYEQFF	TGTGCCAGTAGTATTTATTATGAGCAGTTCTTC
TRBV30	.	.	TRBJ1-1	CAWSDSFNTEAFF	TGTGCCTGGAGTGACTCCTTCAACACTGAAGCTTTCTTT
TRBV2	.	TRBD1	TRBJ2-7	CASSDPGQVGYEQYF	TGTGCCAGCAGTGACCCGGGACAGGTTGGATACGAGCAGTACTTC
TRBV5-1	.	.	TRBJ2-3	CASSPRLADTQYF	TGCGCCAGCAGCCCCCGACTGGCAGATACGCAGTATTTT
TRBV6-5	.	TRBD1	TRBJ1-2	CASRHGQGNYGYTF	TGTGCCAGCAGACACGGACAGGGGAACTATGGCTACACCTTC
TRBV3-1/TRBV3-2	.	.	TRBJ1-1	CASSQWLAGNTEAFF	TGTGCCAGCAGCCAATGGCTTGCGGGTAACACTGAAGCTTTCTTT
TRBV6-5	few	.	TRBJ1-4	CASIGGTVEKLFF	TGTGCCAGCATTGGAGGGACGGTTGAAAAACTGTTTTTT
TRBV2	.	TRBD1	TRBJ2-3	CASEGQATDTQYF	TGTGCCAGTGAGGGACAGGCCACAGATACGCAGTATTTT
TRBV7-2	many	TRBD1	TRBJ1-4	CASSFAGTVNEKLFF	TGTGCCAGCAGCTTCGCCGGGACAGTTAATGAAAAACTGTTTTTT
TRBV19	.	TRBD2	TRBJ2-5	CASTSGGFGGETQYF	TGTGCCAGTACCTCGGGAGGGTTTGGGGGAGAGACCCAGTACTTC
TRBV7-9	.	.	TRBJ1-1	CASSKTGKQGAFF	TGTGCCAGCAGCAAGACAGGCAAACAGGGAGCTTTCTTT
TRBV25-1	.	.	TRBJ2-5	CASSESARETQYF	TGTGCCAGCAGTGAATCAGCCAGGGAGACCCAGTACTTC
TRBV9	.	TRBD1	TRBJ2-3	CASSVVGTGRTDTQYF	TGTGCCAGCAGCGTAGTCGGGACAGGGCGCACAGATACGCAGTATTTT
TRBV12-3/TRBV12-4	.	.	TRBJ1-1	CASRFDRGTEAFF	TGTGCCAGCAGGTTCGACCGAGGCACTGAAGCTTTCTTT
TRBV6-5	.	.	TRBJ1-6	CASSYSRGRNSPLHF	TGTGCCAGCAGTTACTCGCGGGGCAGAAATTCACCCCTCCACTTT
TRBV9	.	TRBD1	TRBJ1-1	CASSAITGGYTEAFF	TGTGCCAGCAGCGCAATTACAGGGGGCTACACTGAAGCTTTCTTT
TRBV30	few	TRBD1	TRBJ2-1	CAWSVGDRDNEQFF	TGTGCCTGGAGTGTGGGGGACAGGGATAATGAGCAGTTCTTC
TRBV5-1	few	TRBD1	TRBJ1-4	CASSFDSRQGGEKLFF	TGCGCCAGCAGCTTTGACTCTCGACAGGGAGGAGAAAAACTGTTTTTT
TRBV21-1	once	.	TRBJ2-5	CASRLRDSPFFRNAPHQETQYF	TGTGCCAGCAGATTAAGGGACTCCCCCTTCTTTCGGAACGCACCCCACCAAGAGACCCAGTACTTC
TRBV28	once	TRBD1	TRBJ2-7	CASLDRASYEQYF	TGTGCCAGCCTGGACAGGGCATCCTACGAGCAGTACTTC
TRBV4-1	.	TRBD1	TRBJ1-5	CASSPNPTGGQPQHF	TGCGCCAGCAGCCCGAACCCGACAGGGGGGCAGCCCCAGCATTTT